A single sample is the source of the 10 T cell receptor beta chains below, sequenced in a study of T cells expressing NK-cell markers. Reanalyzing the 5' RACE reads, TCRdb keeps one entry per CDR3 protein, without DNA. Recorded for this sample: about 8,000 distinct CDR3 sequences. The sample comprised blood T cells: a sorted CD56 or NKG2C T cell subset, CD4+ or CD8+ T cells, or bulk PBMC T cells (not recorded which). The source of these receptors is a man aged 18-30 years in good health.

This clonotype is called medium-sized based on its frequency. This sequence joins TRBV5-1 and TRBJ2-2; TCRdb proposes TRBD2, but this gene call is untestable without DNA. The V gene's germline CDR1 is SGHRS and CDR2 YFSETQ. The CDR3 has 14 amino acids. CDR3 residues: CASTESGNTGELFF.

According to its frequency, this clonotype is medium-sized. The chain recombines TRBV18 with TRBJ2-3. The CDR3 runs 13 residues. CDR1 is KGHSH and CDR2 is LQKENI in the germline V gene. The CDR3 is CASSIWSTDTQYF.

The chain has TRBV6-2 or TRBV6-3 and TRBJ2-7; TCRdb designates TRBD1, a call that cannot be tested without DNA. The V gene's germline CDR1 is MNHEY and CDR2 SVGEGT. The CDR3 has 16 amino acids. This CDR3 is CASSYPLGGTSYEQYF.

This chain links TRBV21-1 with TRBJ2-1; TCRdb picks TRBD2, but there is no DNA to check that call. TRBV21-1 is assigned pseudogene status. The CDR3 contains 15 residues. The CDR3 spells CASSNVTIAYNEQFF.

The chain uses TRBV3-1 and TRBJ1-1. Germline values: CDR1 LGHDT, CDR2 YNNKEL (reference sequence). The CDR3 is made up of 14 amino acids. The CDR3 spells CASSTGLMNTEAFF.

This clonotype is labeled medium-sized based on frequency. V usage is TRBV6-4 and J usage is TRBJ2-1. The CDR3 consists of 11 residues. Germline V gene data show CDR1 as MRHNA and CDR2 as SNTAGT. The CDR3 loop is CASSEGGEQFF.

This clonotype is labeled medium-sized based on frequency. The rearrangement uses TRBV7-9 and TRBJ2-1; TCRdb proposes TRBD1, but this gene call is untestable without DNA. This CDR3 is 13 amino acids long. Per the germline V gene, CDR1 is SEHNR and CDR2 is FQNEAQ (reference sequence). The CDR3 sequence is CASSLPTGTLLFF.

This clonotype is classed as medium-sized by frequency. This chain links TRBV7-8 with TRBJ2-1; TCRdb calls TRBD1, which cannot be checked without DNA. The CDR3 has 17 amino acids. CDR1 is SGHVS and CDR2 is FQNEAQ in the germline V gene. CDR3: CASSSPLGGGLNNEQFF.

This clonotype is labeled medium-sized based on frequency. The chain uses TRBV7-3 and TRBJ2-2; without DNA, the TCRdb call of TRBD1 cannot be checked. Germline-derived CDR1 and CDR2 are SGHTA and FQGTGA. The CDR3 spans 13 residues. The CDR3 sequence: CASSPGVTGELFF.

The CDR3 sequence: CSASLNPDSYEQYF. V gene TRBV20-1 combines with J gene TRBJ2-7. The germline V gene has CDR1 DFQATT and CDR2 SNEGSKA (reference sequence). This CDR3 region has 14 residues.